This T cell receptor (beta chain) was recovered during a study of OX40 agonist ivuxolimab in advanced cancers. Study observations and caveats: People who partly responded at 0.1-3.0 mg/kg had some of the least clonal expansion seen.

Comments on this clone: Its antigen is unidentified.

The assay was immunoSEQ multiplex PCR, and TCRdb's table has in-frame clones only and misses some. The table lists tens of thousands of clones, 75% to 95% of them singletons, with around 0.44% in the top ten. CDR1 and CDR2 from the germline V gene are SGHTA and FQGNSA. V was pared by 1 base and J by 5 bases, with 7 bases of the junction left unmatched. CDR3 length: 15 residues. Sequences were derived from CD4+ or CD8+ T cells sorted from blood, sampled in a trial of the OX40 agonist ivuxolimab. The genes are TRBV7-2 and TRBJ2-5, with 7 bases lining up with TRBD2. The source of this sequence is an adult with an advanced solid tumor such as melanoma, head and neck, liver or kidney cancer. Written as DNA, the CDR3 is TGTGCCAGCAGCTTAGGGGCGGGGGATGGGGAGACCCAGTACTTC. This encodes CASSLGAGDGETQYF.